Sequencing of this T cell receptor beta chain was carried out in a study of T-cell memory formation after mild COVID-19. Germline CDR1 KGHSH, CDR2 LQKENI. CDR3 size: 14 residues. Trimming took off 2 bases at V and 5 bases at J, with 10 bases between the two ends. This clonotype was detected a few times. No antigen is known for it. Regarding the study as a whole: Clones shrinking between day 15 and 85 showed a balanced CD4/CD8 split, and those that grew later tilted toward CD4+. CD4+ clones that contracted lay mainly in CM and EM; CD8+ ones lay in EMRA.

The authors produced TCR alpha and TCR beta cDNA libraries with sample barcodes and UMIs by 5'RACE using constant-segment primers. TCRdb reprocessed the 5' RACE reads via MiXCR and lists one record per CDR3 protein. The sample has 250,000 to 300,000 distinct CDR3 sequences; roughly 15% are singletons. The sequence was obtained from a young man who had mild COVID-19 (a few samples of this study predate the infection). Cell type and time point are not known. Sequencing was done on a sample of PBMCs or a T cell subset sorted from them (not recorded which). The genes are TRBV18 and TRBJ1-5, with D unresolved. Written as DNA, the CDR3 is TGTGCCAGCTCACCAGACGGTAGGGATCAGCCCCAGCATTTT. It yields the protein CASSPDGRDQPQHF.